These T cell receptor beta chains were read from a single sample in a study of beta chain features in type 1 diabetes. Repertoires were generated with immunoSEQ multiplex PCR, while TCRdb's copy carries only in-frame clones and drops some. The repertoire holds tens of thousands of clones, with around three fifths as singletons. Sequencing used Tregs from blood. All receptors derive from a young woman in good health. Both conserved end residues are part of each CDR3. Each record gives: D gene, J gene, clone size, V gene, CDR3 DNA, CDR3 protein. D genes are given only for firm matches. Rows may omit the clone size; those that give it use once, few, many or a size class.

d_call: TRBD1; j_call: TRBJ2-3; clone_size: few; v_call: TRBV6-5; cdr3_nt: TGTGCCAGCAGTCCGCGACAGGGCGGAGATACGCAGTATTTT; cdr3_aa: CASSPRQGGDTQYF
d_call: TRBD2; j_call: TRBJ2-1; clone_size: .; v_call: TRBV5-1; cdr3_nt: TGCGCCAGCAGGGGACTAGCGGGAGTTCGCGATGAGCAGTTCTTC; cdr3_aa: CASRGLAGVRDEQFF
d_call: TRBD1; j_call: TRBJ2-7; clone_size: .; v_call: TRBV6-1; cdr3_nt: TGTGCCAGCAGCTGGACAGGGAGCTCCTACGAGCAGTACTTC; cdr3_aa: CASSWTGSSYEQYF
d_call: .; j_call: TRBJ1-2; clone_size: .; v_call: TRBV20-1; cdr3_nt: TGCAGTGCCGCCAGGGACTATGGCTACACCTTC; cdr3_aa: CSAARDYGYTF
d_call: .; j_call: TRBJ2-6; clone_size: once; v_call: TRBV7-8; cdr3_nt: TGTGCCAGCAGCTCCCCCCCTGACACCCAGTACTCTGGGGCCAACGTCCTGACTTTC; cdr3_aa: CASSSPPDTQYSGANVLTF
d_call: .; j_call: TRBJ1-5; clone_size: .; v_call: TRBV2; cdr3_nt: TGTGCCAGCAGCCCCAGGGTGGGGAGCAATCAGCCCCAGCATTTT; cdr3_aa: CASSPRVGSNQPQHF
d_call: .; j_call: TRBJ2-2; clone_size: .; v_call: TRBV30; cdr3_nt: TGTGCCTGGGGCCGGGTGGCAGGGGATTCCGGGGAGCTGTTTTTT; cdr3_aa: CAWGRVAGDSGELFF
d_call: TRBD1; j_call: TRBJ1-1; clone_size: .; v_call: TRBV18; cdr3_nt: TGTGCCAGCTCACCCTCGGACAGGGAAGCTTTCTTT; cdr3_aa: CASSPSDREAFF
d_call: TRBD1; j_call: TRBJ2-7; clone_size: medium-sized; v_call: TRBV5-1; cdr3_nt: TGCGCCAGCAGGCTTGGGACAGGGGGTTGGAGCTACGAGCAGTACTTC; cdr3_aa: CASRLGTGGWSYEQYF
d_call: TRBD2; j_call: TRBJ2-7; clone_size: .; v_call: TRBV7-2; cdr3_nt: TGTGCCAGCAGCTTGGGGGCTAGCGGGGGGGCCAGAAGTCACGAGCAGTACTTC; cdr3_aa: CASSLGASGGARSHEQYF